This TCR beta chain emerged from a study of blood T cell repertoires in COVID-19 (dated by TCRdb to 2020 to 2022). Looking at the study overall: Samples from collaborators originated in the United States, Italy and Spain and spanned both the acute and convalescent phases of COVID-19. The samples were drawn from the first 160 participants of the ongoing ImmuneRACE study and from under 1,500 subjects provided by 6 global collaborators. Where available, HLA class I and class II types were obtained from metadata supplied by the sample provider rather than from assay-based typing. The material from the prospective study consisted of cDNA or gDNA derived from T cells, B-cell-depleted T cells, or PBMCs. The sample metadata nearly always contained a de-identified subject ID, COVID-19 status, age in years and sex. The repertoires were released in a freely available public database meant as a resource for research on the immune response to SARS-CoV-2. The dataset comprised deeply sampled blood TCRbeta repertoires from subjects exposed to, actively infected with, or recovered from COVID-19.

TCRbeta CDR3 regions were amplified from genomic DNA using the immunoSEQ Assay, a bias-controlled multiplex PCR. The paper's data handling went like this. The number of nucleated cells in each sample was estimated from the amplification of reference gene primers within the assay. To quantify the absolute abundance of each unique TCRbeta CDR3 rearrangement, sequence reads were collapsed and filtered. Productive Simpson clonality was computed per sample as the square root of Simpson's diversity index over productive rearrangements. In its TCRdb copy, this immuneACCESS table keeps in-frame sequences only and misses some clones. Where compared with another copy, unresolved V genes explain less than half of these, and the others have no known cause. The V and J calls and clone size were taken over from that table, and D and trimming were inferred from the DNA. The sample table records about 380,000 clones; 85% to 90% of these occur just once. In total, the top ten clones hold more than 1% of the sample.

From its cysteine to its phenylalanine, the CDR3 spans 14 amino acids. Only the CDR3 DNA stays, 42 bases, in frame from base 1. The germline ends are 14 bases apart after V is trimmed by 5 bases and J by 4 bases. The germline V gene (reference sequence) gives CDR1 as MNHNY and CDR2 as SVGAGI. Study-wide conclusions, independent of this receptor: The quantity of clinical and demographic metadata differed by source and by participant and was supplied without curation.

Participants in the prospective study were aged roughly 18 to 100 years, lived in 20 to 30 United States geographic areas, and enrolled through a virtual design. Cohort assignment in the prospective study relied on participant-reported clinical history from a screening survey and a study questionnaire. Recovered participants in ImmuneRACE Cohort 3 were defined as having two consecutive negative NP/OP PCR tests, clearance from a healthcare professional, or resolution of symptoms. In the prospective study, mobile phlebotomists collected whole blood, serum and a nasopharyngeal or oropharyngeal swab from each participant. Participants in the prospective study had the option to provide additional blood draws and questionnaires over a 2-month period. Prospective study blood samples were shipped either frozen or at room temperature before DNA extraction. Notes on this clone: It lacks a known antigen. Base qualities are not provided; no much larger clone lies one nucleotide away.

The sequenced sample consisted of PBMCs or T cells enriched from blood (not recorded which). In this chain, TRBV6-6 is recombined with TRBJ1-1, with no reliable assignment of the D segment. The sequence was collected from a woman between 18 and 30 years old who had recovered from COVID-19. The DNA sequence follows: TGTGCCAGCAGTCGATCGGGCGGAGGCACTGAAGCTTTCTTT. Translated, this is CASSRSGGGTEAFF.